This T cell receptor (beta chain) was captured in a study of T cells expressing NK-cell markers. Looking at the study overall: It was from sorted CD3+CD56+NKG2C+, CD3+CD56+NKG2C- and CD3+CD56-NKG2C+ T cells that TCR beta repertoires came. Eight donors were sequenced, of whom seven were HCMV-seropositive, while the remaining one was HCMV-seronegative. Study-wide points: There remained a lack of clarity about HCMV specificity of expanded NKG2C+ T cell clones. In five to seven donors, dominant CD3+CD56+NKG2C+ clonotypes ranked among the top 10 CD8+ clonotypes.

TCRdb re-called the 5' RACE reads, yielding one record per CDR3 amino acid sequence without DNA. This table lists about 260,000 distinct CDR3 sequences. Details on this clonotype: The antigen is not known.

Germline CDR1 KGHSH, CDR2 LQKENI. CDR3 size: 13 residues. This chain joins TRBV18 and TRBJ2-1; TCRdb outputs TRBD2, but without DNA this stays unchecked. Material: blood T cells: a sorted CD56 or NKG2C T cell subset, CD4+ or CD8+ T cells, or bulk PBMC T cells (not recorded which). This clonotype was sampled from a woman between 18 and 69 years old in good health. CDR3 protein: CASSPTGPNEQFF.